The next 15 T cell receptor beta chains were all read from a single sample in a study of identifying expanded T cells in peripheral blood. Assay: immunoSEQ multiplex PCR; the TCRdb copy retains only in-frame clones and omits some. Found here are 120,000 or so clones, roughly 82% of them singletons; the top ten hold less than 4%. The sample consisted of blood. The receptors shown here come from a person aged 18 to 75 in good health.

The chain employs TRBV27 and TRBJ2-3, with unresolved D. Trimming took off 6 bases at V and 2 bases at J, with 6 bases between the two ends. Germline V lookup: CDR1 MNHEY, CDR2 SMNVEV (reference sequence). The CDR3 has 12 amino acids. The CDR3 DNA reads as TGTGCCAGCAGGGCTACCACAGATACGCAGTATTTT. Encoded protein: CASRATTDTQYF.

Written as DNA, the CDR3 is TGTGCCAGCAGCCGGGACAGTCGAGCTTTCTTT. Translation: CASSRDSRAFF. V gene TRBV27 combines with J gene TRBJ1-1; TRBD1 agrees at 7 bases. Germline CDR1 MNHEY, CDR2 SMNVEV (reference sequence). The CDR3 is made up of 11 amino acids. The V segment lost 6 bases and the J segment 10 bases; nucleotides outside the gene matches: 5.

This clone was counted a few times. The chain combines TRBV5-1 with TRBJ1-6; no firm D call. Trimming stripped 3 bases from V and 14 bases from J, with 15 bases between. The CDR3 length is 13 residues. Germline loops: CDR1 SGHRS, CDR2 YFSETQ. CDR3 in amino acids: CASSSAELGALHF. DNA for the CDR3: TGCGCCAGCAGCTCGGCTGAGCTCGGGGCCCTCCACTTT.

This clone was detected once. The chain combines TRBV30 with TRBJ2-7; D gene unclear. The CDR3 is made up of 12 amino acids. Trimming removed 8 bases from V and 1 base from J, with 12 bases in between. Germline V gene sequence: CDR1 GTSNPN, CDR2 SVGIG (reference sequence). This CDR3 is CAGSWVSYEQYF. In DNA, the CDR3 is TGTGCCGGCAGCTGGGTTTCCTACGAGCAGTACTTC.

The V and J genes are TRBV6-1 and TRBJ2-2; D not resolved. Germline V gene sequence: CDR1 MNHNS, CDR2 SASEGT. This CDR3 is 14 amino acids long. The germline V and J ends were trimmed by 7 bases and 4 bases, with 13 bases remaining between them. Written as DNA, the CDR3 is TGTGCCAGCAAGCGAGGTTTGGGCACCGGGGAGCTGTTTTTT. This encodes CASKRGLGTGELFF.

The chain couples TRBV4-3 to TRBJ2-2, with D perhaps given as TRBD1 or TRBD2 (5 bases each). The germline gives CDR1 LGHNA, CDR2 YSLEER. This CDR3 region has 16 residues. V lost 1 base, J lost 4 bases, and 13 bases lay in between. The chain's CDR3 is CASSQGTGTATGELFF. The CDR3 DNA follows: TGCGCCAGCAGCCAAGGGACCGGGACCGCCACCGGGGAGCTGTTTTTT.

This sequence joins TRBV6-1 and TRBJ1-2; TRBD1 might be the D (6 bases). Germline loops: CDR1 MNHNS, CDR2 SASEGT. The V end lost 5 bases, the J end lost 8 bases, and 15 bases lay between the germline ends. The length of the CDR3 is 13 residues. Here the CDR3 DNA reads TGTGCCAGCAGTTCACCCACAGGGCTAGGCTACACCTTC. Residues: CASSSPTGLGYTF.

The chain couples TRBV6-1 to TRBJ1-2, with 8 bases fitting TRBD1. The CDR3 is 14 residues long. Trimming at V came to 4 bases and at J to 4 bases, leaving 5 bases not matched to a gene. Germline CDR1 MNHNS, CDR2 SASEGT. CDR3 residues: CASSATDRVYGYTF. CDR3 nucleotide sequence: TGTGCCAGCAGTGCAACGGACAGGGTCTATGGCTACACCTTC.

This clone was recorded only once. The CDR3 reads CASVRAFGAFF. As DNA, the CDR3 is TGTGCCAGCGTCAGGGCCTTCGGAGCTTTCTTT. The chain joins TRBV11-3 to TRBJ1-1; D is perhaps TRBD1 (5 bases). The germline V gene has CDR1 SGHNT and CDR2 YENEEA. Trimming removed 8 bases at V and 10 bases at J, with 14 bases between. The CDR3 spans 11 residues.

This chain connects TRBV4-3 to TRBJ2-4; D might be TRBD1 or TRBD2, each matching 5 bases. The germline CDR1 and CDR2 sequences are LGHNA and YSLEER. The ends were cut back, 0 bases at V and 3 bases at J, with 15 bases in the middle. The CDR3 is made up of 17 amino acids. The CDR3 nucleotides read TGCGCCAGCAGCCAAGATATGACGAGGGGTGTCAAAAACATTCAGTACTTC. Residues: CASSQDMTRGVKNIQYF.

V is TRBV19 and J is TRBJ2-2, with a possible D match to TRBD2 (7 bases). From germline, CDR1 is LNHDA and CDR2 SQIVND (reference sequence). V dropped 6 bases and J dropped 7 bases, with 15 bases sitting between them. This CDR3 is built from 14 residues. The CDR3 region is CASRPGGLDGELFF. The CDR3 coding sequence is TGTGCCAGTAGACCCGGGGGGCTGGACGGGGAGCTGTTTTTT.

This rearrangement joins TRBV6-1 to TRBJ2-3; D may be TRBD1 or TRBD2 (5 bases each). The CDR3 contains 11 residues. Germline V gene sequence: CDR1 MNHNS, CDR2 SASEGT. V shed 11 bases and J shed 4 bases, with 10 bases lying between them. CDR3 in amino acids: CALQGADTQYF. Written as DNA, the CDR3 is TGTGCCCTGCAGGGAGCAGATACGCAGTATTTT.

The rearrangement uses TRBV9 and TRBJ1-2; 7 bases fit TRBD1. The CDR3 length is 14 residues. CDR1 is SGDLS, CDR2 YYNGEE, per germline. J was trimmed by 3 bases and V by 0 bases; bases with no gene match: 2. As DNA, the CDR3 is TGTGCCAGCAGCGTAGTCGGGACAGACTATGGCTACACCTTC. Its protein is CASSVVGTDYGYTF.

About this clone: This specimen includes other DNA sequences encoding the same CDR3. The gene calls are TRBV7-9 and TRBJ1-2, with D perhaps TRBD1 (5 bases). This CDR3 comprises 13 residues. Germline V gives CDR1 SEHNR, CDR2 FQNEAQ (reference sequence). Trimming took off 4 bases at V and 4 bases at J, with 10 bases between the two ends. This CDR3 is CASSSGTAYGYTF. CDR3 in DNA: TGTGCCAGCAGCTCCGGGACTGCCTATGGCTACACCTTC.

The rearrangement uses TRBV29-1 and TRBJ2-6, with no clear D. Germline V lookup: CDR1 SQVTM, CDR2 ANQGSEA. The CDR3 is made up of 13 amino acids. Between the trimmed V and J ends, which lost 5 bases and 2 bases, there was a span of 7 bases. The CDR3 loop is CSVMLAGANVLTF. For the CDR3, the DNA is TGCAGCGTTATGCTCGCTGGGGCCAACGTCCTGACTTTC.